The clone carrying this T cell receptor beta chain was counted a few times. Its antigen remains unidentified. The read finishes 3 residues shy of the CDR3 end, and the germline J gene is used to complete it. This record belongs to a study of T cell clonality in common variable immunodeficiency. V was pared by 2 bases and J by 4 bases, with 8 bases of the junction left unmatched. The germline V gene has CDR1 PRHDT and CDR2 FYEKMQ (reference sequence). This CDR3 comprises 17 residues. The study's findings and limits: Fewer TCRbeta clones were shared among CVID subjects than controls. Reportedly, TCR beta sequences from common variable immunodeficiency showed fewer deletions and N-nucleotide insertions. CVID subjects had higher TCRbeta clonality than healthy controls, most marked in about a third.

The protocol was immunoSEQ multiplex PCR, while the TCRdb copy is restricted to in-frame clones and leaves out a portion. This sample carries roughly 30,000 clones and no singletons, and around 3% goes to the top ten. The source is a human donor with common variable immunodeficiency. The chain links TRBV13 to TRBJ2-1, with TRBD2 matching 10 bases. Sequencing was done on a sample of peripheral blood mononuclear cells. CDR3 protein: CASSLRPSGRLYNEQFF. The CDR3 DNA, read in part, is TGTGCCAGCAGCTTACGGCCTAGCGGGAGACTTTACAATGAG.